These 27 T cell receptor beta chains share one sample of origin, sequenced in a study of T cell responses to AZD1222 COVID-19 vaccine. Sequencing used immunoSEQ multiplex PCR; TCRdb keeps in-frame clones, though not all of them. The sample includes 65,000 to 90,000 clones, 70% to 90% of them seen just once. The sample in question was peripheral blood, obtained 28 days after the second AZD1222 dose. The source of these receptors is an adult who received the AZD1222 COVID-19 vaccine.

This chain connects TRBV11-3 to TRBJ2-1, with a tentative D call TRBD2 (6 bases). Germline loops: CDR1 SGHNT, CDR2 YENEEA. The CDR3 runs 14 residues. The V and J ends lost 8 bases and 0 bases respectively, with 11 bases between them. Written as DNA, the CDR3 is TGTGCCAGCGCTCGGGAGAGCTCCTACAATGAGCAGTTCTTC. It is translated as CASARESSYNEQFF.

This clone was seen a single time. This sequence joins TRBV19 and TRBJ2-7; 7 bases match TRBD1. This CDR3 contains 14 residues. The V and J ends lost 4 bases and 0 bases, in that order; junction bases with no gene match: 3. Germline assignment: CDR1 LNHDA and CDR2 SQIVND (reference sequence). The CDR3 DNA is TGTGCCAGTAGTAATCGACAGGGCTCCTACGAGCAGTACTTC. Translating it yields CASSNRQGSYEQYF.

This chain links TRBV28 with TRBJ1-6, with D possibly TRBD1 on 5 matching bases. The V and J ends lost 7 bases and 8 bases respectively, with 12 bases between them. Germline V gives CDR1 MDHEN, CDR2 SYDVKM. The CDR3 consists of 13 residues. CDR3 sequence: CASTGTNYSPLHF. The CDR3 DNA reads TGTGCCAGCACTGGGACCAATTATTCACCCCTCCACTTT. The full variable domain, rest sourced from reference TRBV28 and TRBJ1-6, is DVKVTQSSRYLVKRTGEKVFLECVQDMDHENMFWYRQDPGLGLRLIYFSYDVKMKEKGDIPEGYSVSREKKERFSLILESASTNQTSMYLCASTGTNYSPLHFGNGTRLTVT.

The chain is built from TRBV5-4 and TRBJ2-5; D not resolved. Germline loops: CDR1 SGHNT, CDR2 YYREEE (reference sequence). This CDR3 comprises 12 residues. The V and J ends lost 4 bases and 5 bases respectively, with 9 bases between them. The CDR3 DNA is TGTGCCAGCAGCCGGGTGTCGGAGACCCAGTACTTC. This gives the protein CASSRVSETQYF.

The rearrangement joins TRBV19 to TRBJ2-1; no firm D call. The V end was cut by 4 bases, the J end by 0 bases, with 10 bases between. Germline V gene data show CDR1 as LNHDA and CDR2 as SQIVND (reference sequence). CDR3 size: 15 residues. CDR3: CASSTLVSSYNEQFF. CDR3 nucleotide sequence: TGTGCCAGTAGTACCTTGGTCAGCTCCTACAATGAGCAGTTCTTC.

V gene TRBV3-1 (or the pseudogene TRBV3-2) combines with J gene TRBJ2-3; no definite D call. Trimming removed 4 bases from V and 5 bases from J, with 10 bases in between. CDR1 is LGHDT, CDR2 YNNKEL, per germline (reference sequence). The CDR3 loop spans 13 amino acids. The DNA for the CDR3 is TGTGCCAGCAGCCCCACCCTCAGAGATACGCAGTATTTT. It translates to CASSPTLRDTQYF.

CDR3 nucleotide sequence: TGTGCCAGTAGTATATCCCTCGGGGGCTCTGGAAACACCATATATTTT. Protein: CASSISLGGSGNTIYF. V and J are TRBV19 and TRBJ1-3; D may be TRBD1 (5 bases). Germline V lookup: CDR1 LNHDA, CDR2 SQIVND (reference sequence). The CDR3 length is 16 residues. V was cut by 2 bases and J by 0 bases, with 11 bases left in between.

The rearrangement uses TRBV5-5 and TRBJ1-2, with D unresolved. Trimming took 3 bases from V and 3 from J, leaving 24 bases between them. The CDR3 is 18 residues long. In germline, CDR1 is SGHKS, CDR2 YYEKEE (reference sequence). The CDR3 reads CASSSDGTTRSGDYGYTF. The CDR3 region has the DNA TGTGCCAGCAGCTCCGACGGCACCACTCGGTCCGGGGACTATGGCTACACCTTC.

V is TRBV7-9 and J is TRBJ1-2; D is unresolved. Trimming took off 1 base at V and 4 bases at J, with 10 bases between the two ends. In germline, CDR1 is SEHNR, CDR2 FQNEAQ (reference sequence). The CDR3 sequence is 14 residues long. The CDR3 is CASSLGTQGYGYTF. The CDR3 coding sequence is TGTGCCAGCAGCTTAGGGACCCAAGGCTATGGCTACACCTTC.

V and J are TRBV11-1 and TRBJ1-6, with D unresolved. This CDR3 region has 12 residues. V was clipped by 4 bases and J by 7 bases, with 5 bases between them. Germline CDR1 is SGHAT and CDR2 is FQDESV (reference sequence). The CDR3 sequence is CASSWPNSPLHF. The CDR3 DNA is TGTGCCAGCAGCTGGCCGAATTCACCCCTCCACTTT.

The chain has TRBV25-1 and TRBJ1-1, with 10 bases identical to TRBD1. In germline, CDR1 is MGHDK, CDR2 SYGVNS. This CDR3 comprises 15 residues. V was pared by 5 bases and J by 3 bases, with 6 bases of the junction left unmatched. Here the CDR3 DNA reads TGTGCCAGCAGTCCGGGACAGGGGATCGACACTGAAGCTTTCTTT. Its protein product is CASSPGQGIDTEAFF. Full variable domain (rest looked up from reference TRBV25-1 and TRBJ1-1): EADIYQTPRYLVIGTGKKITLECSQTMGHDKMYWYQQDPGMELHLIHYSYGVNSTEKGDLSSESTVSRIRTEHFPLTLESARPSHTSQYLCASSPGQGIDTEAFFGQGTRLTVV.

The rearrangement joins TRBV3-1 (or the pseudogene TRBV3-2) to TRBJ1-6; D might be TRBD1 (6 bases). The germline CDR1 and CDR2 sequences are LGHDT and YNNKEL (reference sequence). This CDR3 comprises 16 residues. With 1 base removed from V and 9 bases from J, the gap between germline ends came to 16 bases. The chain's CDR3 is CASSQAGTSALSPLHF. DNA of the CDR3: TGTGCCAGCAGCCAAGCGGGGACATCTGCGCTTTCACCCCTCCACTTT.

In DNA, the CDR3 is TGTGCCAGCAGGGTCTCAGCGGGCCGCACAGATACGCAGTATTTT. It is translated as CASRVSAGRTDTQYF. V is TRBV6-5 and J is TRBJ2-3, with D possibly being TRBD2 (6 bases). The CDR3 sequence is 15 residues long. V lost 6 bases, J lost 1 base, and 14 bases lay in between. Germline V lookup: CDR1 MNHEY, CDR2 SVGAGI.

The J gene is TRBJ2-1, the V gene TRBV5-1; 9 nucleotides match TRBD2. This CDR3 spans 15 amino acids. Germline CDR1 reads SGHRS; CDR2 reads YFSETQ. Unmatched junction bases numbered 9, after V lost 4 bases and J lost 7 bases. The CDR3 bases are TGCGCCAGCAGCCCGAACCTTAGCGGGAGTAATGAGCAGTTCTTC. Its translation is CASSPNLSGSNEQFF.

The chain links TRBV19 to TRBJ1-2; D possibly corresponds to TRBD1 (5 bases). Germline CDR1 LNHDA, CDR2 SQIVND (reference sequence). CDR3 size: 14 residues. Trimming shortened V by 6 bases and J by 5 bases, and 16 bases separated the two germline ends. CDR3: CASRRDSRVYGYTF. The CDR3 coding sequence is TGTGCCAGTAGACGCGACAGTAGGGTTTATGGCTACACCTTC. The complete variable domain, with remaining parts taken from reference TRBV19 and TRBJ1-2, reads DGGITQSPKYLFRKEGQNVTLSCEQNLNHDAMYWYRQDPGQGLRLIYYSQIVNDFQKGDIAEGYSVSREKKESFPLTVTSAQKNPTAFYLCASRRDSRVYGYTFGSGTRLTVV.

The sample holds a few counts of this clone. The rearrangement links TRBV27 to TRBJ1-1; D gene unclear. V was pared by 5 bases and J by 2 bases, with 9 bases between. The CDR3 loop spans 13 amino acids. The germline V gene encodes CDR1 MNHEY and CDR2 SMNVEV (reference sequence). The CDR3 sequence is CASSPRRNTEAFF. The DNA for the CDR3 is TGTGCCAGCAGTCCCAGGAGAAACACTGAAGCTTTCTTT.

The V and J genes are TRBV6-2 or TRBV6-3 and TRBJ2-5; 7 bases agree with TRBD2. The CDR3 consists of 14 residues. The V and J ends lost 5 bases and 2 bases, in that order; junction bases with no gene match: 5. Per germline, CDR1 MNHEY and CDR2 SVGEGT. CDR3: CASSRLAGQETQYF. The CDR3 DNA reads TGTGCCAGCAGTAGATTAGCGGGTCAAGAGACCCAGTACTTC.

Notes on this clone: Because the CDR3 is missing its conserved closing phenylalanine or tryptophan, this is likely a read error. No DNA is shown, since the ends of the CDR3 on it are uncertain; the CDR3 is the one TCRdb lists. This chain joins TRBV11-3 and TRBJ1-2; the table's D call TRBD1 went unverified against the DNA. Looked up from germline, CDR1 is SGHNT and CDR2 is YENEEA. The CDR3 totals 10 residues, both ends included. The chain's CDR3 is CASSLTTGDR.

The chain is built from TRBV6-1 and TRBJ2-1; D is unclear. Per germline, CDR1 MNHNS and CDR2 SASEGT. The CDR3 is made up of 12 amino acids. V was pared by 1 base and J by 10 bases, with 8 bases between. The CDR3 sequence: CASSEGGREQFF. In nucleotides, the CDR3 is TGTGCCAGCAGTGAAGGGGGTCGGGAGCAGTTCTTC.

DNA for the CDR3: TGTGCCAGTAAGACAGCGGGGGTTACCGGGGAGCTGTTTTTT. Translation: CASKTAGVTGELFF. The chain joins TRBV19 to TRBJ2-2; 8 nucleotides align to TRBD2. The V gene end was trimmed by 7 bases and the J gene end by 5 bases; junction bases not matched to a gene: 6. The CDR3 loop spans 14 amino acids. Looked up from germline, CDR1 is LNHDA and CDR2 is SQIVND (reference sequence).

The chain has TRBV11-1 and TRBJ2-1, with a possible D match to TRBD1 (6 bases). V lost 3 bases and J 9 bases, leaving 18 bases between the germline ends. Germline CDR1 reads SGHAT; CDR2 reads FQDESV (reference sequence). The CDR3 contains 15 residues. The CDR3 is CASSFRGRGEVEQFF. The CDR3 DNA reads as TGTGCCAGCAGCTTTAGGGGCAGGGGCGAAGTTGAGCAGTTCTTC.

The chain recombines TRBV3-1 (or the pseudogene TRBV3-2) with TRBJ2-1; 11 bases line up with TRBD2. The CDR3 has 19 amino acids. Germline V gene data show CDR1 as LGHDT and CDR2 as YNNKEL (reference sequence). J gave up 2 bases and V 6 bases, and 15 bases lay outside the gene matches. The CDR3 is CASSPLAGEPKGTYNEQFF. The CDR3 bases are TGTGCCAGCAGTCCACTAGCGGGAGAACCCAAGGGGACCTACAATGAGCAGTTCTTC.

The rearrangement uses TRBV7-2 and TRBJ1-4; the match to TRBD1 covers 9 bases. The CDR3 consists of 14 residues. Germline loops: CDR1 SGHTA, CDR2 FQGNSA. The V gene end was trimmed by 5 bases and the J gene end by 5 bases; junction bases not matched to a gene: 3. The CDR3 sequence is CASSAGQGNEKLFF. DNA for the CDR3: TGTGCCAGCAGCGCGGGACAGGGAAATGAAAAACTGTTTTTT.

This chain uses TRBV7-3 with TRBJ2-7; TRBD1 matches at 9 bases. There are 15 residues in the CDR3. The germline CDR1 and CDR2 sequences are SGHTA and FQGTGA. Trimming took 5 bases from V and 2 from J; bases not matched to a gene: 7. The DNA for the CDR3 is TGTGCCAGCAGCAGTACCGGGACAGGGACCTACGAGCAGTACTTC. It translates to CASSSTGTGTYEQYF.

The chain carries TRBV10-3 and TRBJ1-5; possible D gene TRBD1, 6 bases. This CDR3 has 13 residues. V gave up 9 bases and J gave up 5 bases, with 14 bases separating them. Germline V lookup: CDR1 ENHRY, CDR2 SYGVKD. CDR3 sequence (DNA): TGTGCCATTAAACAGGGCGTCGATCAGCCCCAGCATTTT. Protein: CAIKQGVDQPQHF.

This chain links TRBV7-3 with TRBJ1-1; no clear D. Trimming took 1 base from V and 3 from J, leaving 6 bases between them. Germline V gives CDR1 SGHTA, CDR2 FQGTGA. The CDR3 extends over 13 amino acids. The CDR3 DNA reads TGTGCCAGCAGCTTAAGGAGGGACACTGAAGCTTTCTTT. It specifies CASSLRRDTEAFF.

This chain connects TRBV27 to TRBJ2-2; a weak D match, TRBD2 (6 bases). There are 15 residues in the CDR3. Germline CDR1 and CDR2: MNHEY and SMNVEV (reference sequence). V lost 1 base, J lost 5 bases, and 11 bases lay in between. The CDR3 loop is CASSLFGLATGELFF. In DNA, the CDR3 is TGTGCCAGCAGTTTATTCGGTCTAGCGACCGGGGAGCTGTTTTTT.